This T cell receptor beta chain appears in the sequencing data of a study of CD8 T cells in ankylosing spondylitis. Findings and limits, study-wide: CD8+ cells made up the disease-linked clones, which were relatively rare in peripheral blood. A TCR beta motif of roughly 8 highly homologous variants appeared characteristic of ankylosing spondylitis blood.

Each TCR beta library was made by quantitative 5'-RACE that incorporated molecular barcodes. TCRdb called the 5' RACE reads again in MiXCR, with one record for every CDR3 protein. The sample shows roughly 180,000 distinct CDR3 sequences, roughly 12% of them seen only once. This CDR3 is 13 amino acids long. The trim removed 7 bases at V and 3 bases at J, leaving 2 bases unmatched. Germline CDR1 is SNHLY and CDR2 is FYNNEI. As for this clonotype: What it recognizes is unknown.

The V gene is TRBV2, the J gene TRBJ2-7; 11 positions agree with TRBD2. This clonotype was sampled from a male donor with ankylosing spondylitis or in good health (not recorded which). The sequenced sample consisted of blood, either unsorted or a sorted T cell fraction (not recorded which). The DNA of the CDR3 is TGTGCCAGCAAGGGGACTAGCGGCTACGAGCAGTACTTC. Encoded protein: CASKGTSGYEQYF.